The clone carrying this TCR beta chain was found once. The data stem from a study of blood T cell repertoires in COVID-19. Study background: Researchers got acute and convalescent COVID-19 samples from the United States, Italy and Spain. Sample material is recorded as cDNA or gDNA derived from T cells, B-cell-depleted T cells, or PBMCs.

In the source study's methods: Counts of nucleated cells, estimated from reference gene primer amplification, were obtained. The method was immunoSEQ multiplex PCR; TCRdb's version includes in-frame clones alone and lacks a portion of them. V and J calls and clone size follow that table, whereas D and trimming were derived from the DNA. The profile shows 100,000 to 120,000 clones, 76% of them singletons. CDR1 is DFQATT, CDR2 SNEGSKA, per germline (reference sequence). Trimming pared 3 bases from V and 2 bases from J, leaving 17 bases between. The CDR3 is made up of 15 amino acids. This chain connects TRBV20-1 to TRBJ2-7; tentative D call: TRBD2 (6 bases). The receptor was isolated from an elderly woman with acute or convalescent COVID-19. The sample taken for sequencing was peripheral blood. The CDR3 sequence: CSASDGGTLAYEQYF. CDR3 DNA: TGCAGTGCTAGTGACGGCGGGACTCTCGCCTACGAGCAGTACTTC.